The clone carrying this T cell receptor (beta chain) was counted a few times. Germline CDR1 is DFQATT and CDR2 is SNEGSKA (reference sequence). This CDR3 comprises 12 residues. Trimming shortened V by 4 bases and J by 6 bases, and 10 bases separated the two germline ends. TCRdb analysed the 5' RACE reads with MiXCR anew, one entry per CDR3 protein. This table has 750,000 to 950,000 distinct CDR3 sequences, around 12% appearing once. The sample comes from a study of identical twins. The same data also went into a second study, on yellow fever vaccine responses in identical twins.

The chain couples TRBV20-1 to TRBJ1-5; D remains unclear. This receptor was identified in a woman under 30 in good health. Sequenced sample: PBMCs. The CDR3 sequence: CSAIGPSQPQHF. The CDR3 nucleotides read TGCAGTGCTATAGGGCCGAGTCAGCCCCAGCATTTT.